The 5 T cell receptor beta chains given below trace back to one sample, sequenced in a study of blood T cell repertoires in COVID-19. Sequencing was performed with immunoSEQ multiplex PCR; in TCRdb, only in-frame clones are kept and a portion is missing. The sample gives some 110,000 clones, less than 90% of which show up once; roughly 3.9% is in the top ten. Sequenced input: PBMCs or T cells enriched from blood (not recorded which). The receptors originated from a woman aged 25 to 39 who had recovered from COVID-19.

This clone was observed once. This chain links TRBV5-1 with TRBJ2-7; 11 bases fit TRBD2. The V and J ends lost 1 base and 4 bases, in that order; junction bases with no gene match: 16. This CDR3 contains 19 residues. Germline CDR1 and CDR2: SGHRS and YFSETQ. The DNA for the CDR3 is TGCGCCAGCAGCTTGAGAGGGGGACTAGCGGACGGGATGGGGTACGAGCAGTACTTC. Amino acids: CASSLRGGLADGMGYEQYF.

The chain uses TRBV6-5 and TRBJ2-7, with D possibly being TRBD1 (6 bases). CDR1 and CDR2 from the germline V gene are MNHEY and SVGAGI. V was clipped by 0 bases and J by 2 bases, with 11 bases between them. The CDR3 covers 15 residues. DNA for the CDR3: TGTGCCAGCAGTTACTCGACGCAGGGGCCCTACGAGCAGTACTTC. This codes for CASSYSTQGPYEQYF.

The CDR3 spells CASSLRVANYGYTF. CDR3 DNA sequence: TGTGCCAGCAGTTTACGGGTCGCTAACTATGGCTACACCTTC. This chain uses TRBV28 with TRBJ1-2; D gene unclear. The CDR3 loop spans 14 amino acids. Germline V gene data show CDR1 as MDHEN and CDR2 as SYDVKM. V dropped 2 bases and J dropped 0 bases, with 7 bases sitting between them.

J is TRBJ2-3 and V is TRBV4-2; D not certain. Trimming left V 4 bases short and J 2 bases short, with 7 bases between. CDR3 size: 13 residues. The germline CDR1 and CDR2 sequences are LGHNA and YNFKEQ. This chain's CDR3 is CASSLSSTDTQYF. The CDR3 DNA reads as TGTGCCAGCAGCCTGTCATCCACAGATACGCAGTATTTT.

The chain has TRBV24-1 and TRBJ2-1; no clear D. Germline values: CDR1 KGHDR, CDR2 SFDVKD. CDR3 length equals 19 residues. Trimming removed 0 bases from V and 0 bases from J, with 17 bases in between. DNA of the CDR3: TGTGCCACCAGTGATTTGCAAATCCTAGGCGGAAGCTCCTACAATGAGCAGTTCTTC. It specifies CATSDLQILGGSSYNEQFF.